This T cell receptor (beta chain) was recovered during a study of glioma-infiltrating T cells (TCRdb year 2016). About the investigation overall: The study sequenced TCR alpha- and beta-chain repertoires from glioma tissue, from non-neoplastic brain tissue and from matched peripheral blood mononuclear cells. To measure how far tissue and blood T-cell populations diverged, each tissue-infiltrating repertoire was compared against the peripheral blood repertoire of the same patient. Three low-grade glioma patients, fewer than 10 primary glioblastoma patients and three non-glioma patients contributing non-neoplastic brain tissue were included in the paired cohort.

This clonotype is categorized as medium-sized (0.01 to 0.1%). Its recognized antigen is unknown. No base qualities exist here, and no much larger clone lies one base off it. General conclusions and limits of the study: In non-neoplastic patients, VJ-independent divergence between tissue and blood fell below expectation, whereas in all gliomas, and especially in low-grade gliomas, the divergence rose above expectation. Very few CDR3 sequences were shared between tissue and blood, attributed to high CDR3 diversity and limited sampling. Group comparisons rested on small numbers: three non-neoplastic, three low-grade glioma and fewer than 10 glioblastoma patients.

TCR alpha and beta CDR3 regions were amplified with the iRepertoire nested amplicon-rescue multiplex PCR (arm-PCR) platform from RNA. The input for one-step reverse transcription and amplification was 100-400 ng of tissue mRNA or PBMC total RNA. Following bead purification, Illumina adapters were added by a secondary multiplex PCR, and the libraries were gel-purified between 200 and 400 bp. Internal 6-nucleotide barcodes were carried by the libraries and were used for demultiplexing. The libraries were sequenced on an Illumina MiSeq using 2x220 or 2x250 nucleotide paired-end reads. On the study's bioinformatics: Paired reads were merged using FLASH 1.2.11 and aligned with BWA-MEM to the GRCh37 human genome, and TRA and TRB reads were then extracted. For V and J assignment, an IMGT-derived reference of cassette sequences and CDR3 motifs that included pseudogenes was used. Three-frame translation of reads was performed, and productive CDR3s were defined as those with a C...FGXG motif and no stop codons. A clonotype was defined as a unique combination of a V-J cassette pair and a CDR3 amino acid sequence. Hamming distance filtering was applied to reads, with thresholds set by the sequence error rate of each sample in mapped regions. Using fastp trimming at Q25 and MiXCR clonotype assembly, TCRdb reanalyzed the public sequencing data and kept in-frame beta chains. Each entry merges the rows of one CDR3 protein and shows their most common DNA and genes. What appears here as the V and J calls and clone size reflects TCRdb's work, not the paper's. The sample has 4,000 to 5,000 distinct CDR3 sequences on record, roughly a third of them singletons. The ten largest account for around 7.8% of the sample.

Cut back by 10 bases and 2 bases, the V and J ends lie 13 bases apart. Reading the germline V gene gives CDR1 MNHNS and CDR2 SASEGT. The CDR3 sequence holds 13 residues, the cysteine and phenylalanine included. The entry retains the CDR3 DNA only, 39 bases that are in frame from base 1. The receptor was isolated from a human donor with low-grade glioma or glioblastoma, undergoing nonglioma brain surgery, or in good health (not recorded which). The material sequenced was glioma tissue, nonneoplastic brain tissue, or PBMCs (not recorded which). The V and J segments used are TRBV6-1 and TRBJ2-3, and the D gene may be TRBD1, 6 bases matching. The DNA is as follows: TGTGCCAACAGACAGGACAACACAGATACGCAGTATTTT. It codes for CANRQDNTDTQYF.